The 27 T cell receptor beta chains in this list originate from one sample, sequenced in a study of Graves' ophthalmopathy and Graves' hyperthyroidism. Using RNA transcripts, the TCR beta CDR3 regions were amplified. RT-PCR in the first round used HTBI primers; a second-round multiplex PCR followed. One entry per CDR3 protein results from TCRdb running MiXCR on the multiplex PCR reads. The sample lists 500,000 to 800,000 distinct CDR3 sequences, roughly two fifths occurring once. The sequenced sample consisted of peripheral blood. Receptor source: an adult man with Graves' ophthalmopathy.

Note on this clonotype: Possible read error: a much larger clone is one base away. Given the absence of the conserved phenylalanine or tryptophan at the CDR3 end, a read error is likely. The gene calls are TRBV2 and TRBJ1-2, with TRBD1 as a possible D gene (6 bases). The CDR3 has 15 amino acids. V was trimmed by 4 bases and J by 5 bases, leaving 17 bases between them. From germline, CDR1 is SNHLY and CDR2 FYNNEI. CDR3 coding DNA: TGTGCCAGCAGTGGTGTTGCCGGGGGCCGGTATGGCTACACCCTC. The encoded protein is CASSGVAGGRYGYTL.

Ten or more counts support this clonotype. The chain employs TRBV7-2 and TRBJ2-7; D is unresolved. The CDR3 is 13 residues long. CDR1 and CDR2 (germline): SGHTA, FQGNSA. V was trimmed by 4 bases and J by 3 bases, leaving 10 bases between them. The CDR3 DNA reads TGTGCCAGCAGCTCTAATCTTGGCTACGAGCAGTACTTC. Its protein product is CASSSNLGYEQYF.

There are many counts of this clonotype. As DNA, the CDR3 is TGCAGCGTGCCCGGGACAGGGGATGGCTACACCTTC. Translated, it gives CSVPGTGDGYTF. The V and J genes are TRBV29-1 and TRBJ1-2; 10 positions agree with TRBD1. With V trimmed by 6 bases and J by 6 bases, 4 bases remained unmatched. This CDR3 is built from 12 residues. The V gene's germline CDR1 is SQVTM and CDR2 ANQGSEA.

This clonotype came up many times. The J gene is TRBJ1-6, the V gene TRBV12-3 or TRBV12-4; D is perhaps TRBD1 (5 bases). The V gene lost 7 bases and the J gene lost 7 bases, with 14 bases spanning the gap. CDR3 length: 14 amino acids. CDR3 coding DNA: TGTGCCAGCACCCAGCAGGGTCGAAATTCACCCCTCCACTTT. This codes for CASTQQGRNSPLHF.

This clonotype was recorded at least ten times. V usage is TRBV13 and J usage is TRBJ1-2; possible D gene TRBD1, 5 bases. The V end was cut by 5 bases, the J end by 8 bases, with 18 bases between. The CDR3 consists of 14 residues. Germline V gene lookup returns CDR1 PRHDT and CDR2 FYEKMQ (reference sequence). CDR3 nucleotides: TGTGCCAGCAGCCTAAGACTAGTAACAGGAGGCTACACCTTC. Protein: CASSLRLVTGGYTF.

The chain has TRBV2 and TRBJ1-4; 8 nucleotides match TRBD1. This CDR3 has 15 residues. CDR1 SNHLY and CDR2 FYNNEI come from the germline V gene. V lost 6 bases to trimming and J lost 4 bases; unmatched junction nucleotides: 7. The CDR3 bases are TGTGCCAGCAGGATTGACAGGGGAGGTAATGAAAAACTGTTTTTT. This gives the protein CASRIDRGGNEKLFF.

The table lists this clonotype with a few counts. The chain links TRBV6-1 to TRBJ1-5, with D possibly TRBD1 on 5 matching bases. The V end lost 1 base, the J end lost 0 bases, and 10 bases lay between the germline ends. Germline-derived CDR1 and CDR2 are MNHNS and SASEGT. This CDR3 comprises 16 residues. The CDR3 DNA reads TGTGCCAGCAGTGAAGTCGGAGGGGCTAGCAATCAGCCCCAGCATTTT. Translation: CASSEVGGASNQPQHF.

V is TRBV4-1 and J is TRBJ1-2; D possibly corresponds to TRBD1 (5 bases). CDR1 and CDR2 from the germline V gene are MGHRA and YSYEKL. The CDR3 totals 14 residues. V was cut by 10 bases and J by 0 bases, with 15 bases left in between. CDR3 bases: TGCGCCACAACCGCGGACATTTCTAACTATGGCTACACCTTC. It is translated as CATTADISNYGYTF.

The V call is TRBV10-3, the J call TRBJ1-1; no clear D gene. The CDR3 loop spans 14 amino acids. V lost 8 bases and J lost 1, with 14 bases in between. CDR1 and CDR2 from the germline V gene are ENHRY and SYGVKD. The CDR3 nucleotides read TGTGCCATCGGCCCGGACGGAACGAACACTGAAGCTTTCTTT. Its protein product is CAIGPDGTNTEAFF.

This clonotype was seen at least ten times. As DNA, the CDR3 is TGTGCCAGCAGCCAAAAGCAGGGACAGGGGGCGCAGGGCTACACCTTC. Its protein product is CASSQKQGQGAQGYTF. The V and J genes are TRBV2 and TRBJ1-2; TRBD1 matches 12 bases. The CDR3 consists of 16 residues. Trimming took 6 bases from V and 8 from J; bases not matched to a gene: 13. CDR1 and CDR2 (germline): SNHLY, FYNNEI.

The chain carries TRBV10-3 and TRBJ2-5; D gene ambiguous. There are 11 residues in the CDR3. CDR1 ENHRY and CDR2 SYGVKD come from the germline V gene. The DNA of the CDR3 is TGTGCTAGAAGCCTACAAGAGACCCAGTACTTC. Amino acid sequence: CARSLQETQYF.

This clonotype was seen a few times. A junction boundary mismatches the germline segment, possibly from a read error. The chain has TRBV10-3 and TRBJ1-1, with D uncertain. CDR3 length: 16 amino acids. Germline values: CDR1 ENHRY, CDR2 SYGVKD. The CDR3, as DNA: TGTGCCAGCAGTCAGCGGCAGGCCGGGAGTAAGACTGAAGCTTTCTTT. This sequence encodes CASSQRQAGSKTEAFF.

The CDR3 DNA is TGTGCCAGCAGCTTCCAGGGCAGCGAGCTGTTTTTT. Protein: CASSFQGSELFF. This rearrangement joins TRBV13 to TRBJ2-2; possibly TRBD1 for D (5 bases). V lost 3 bases and J 11 bases, leaving 10 bases between the germline ends. The CDR3 runs 12 residues. CDR1 and CDR2 from the germline V gene are PRHDT and FYEKMQ (reference sequence).

The genes are TRBV19 and TRBJ1-3; D perhaps matches TRBD1 (6 bases). This CDR3 is 13 amino acids long. V dropped 7 bases and J dropped 3 bases, with 10 bases sitting between them. CDR1 and CDR2 from the germline V gene are LNHDA and SQIVND (reference sequence). In DNA, the CDR3 is TGTGCCAGTATGGGGGCGCATGGAAACACCATATATTTT. It codes for CASMGAHGNTIYF.

As concerns this clonotype: Just one base apart from a much larger clone, this may be a read error. The chain combines TRBV7-8 with TRBJ2-5; a weak D match, TRBD1 (7 bases). V lost 4 bases and J lost 5, with 14 bases in between. The length of the CDR3 is 14 residues. Germline V gene data show CDR1 as SGHVS and CDR2 as FQNEAQ. CDR3 coding DNA: TGTGCCAGCAGCTCCCGCGGGACAGCGGAGACCCAGTACTTC. Translating it yields CASSSRGTAETQYF.

This clonotype appeared many times. The chain couples TRBV2 to TRBJ2-7; perhaps TRBD1 as D (6 bases). This CDR3 has 12 residues. Trimming pared 6 bases from V and 6 bases from J, leaving 12 bases between. Germline V gene lookup returns CDR1 SNHLY and CDR2 FYNNEI. The CDR3 spells CASSSQGGEQYF. In DNA form, the CDR3 reads TGTGCCAGCAGCTCCCAAGGGGGCGAGCAGTACTTC.

The chain carries TRBV7-9 and TRBJ1-2; tentatively, D is TRBD1 (5 bases). Germline loops: CDR1 SEHNR, CDR2 FQNEAQ (reference sequence). Trimming cost V 10 bases and J 12 bases, with 27 bases left between them. This CDR3 comprises 14 residues. In DNA form, the CDR3 reads TGTGCCAACGATTGCTTGGAGGGGCCCAGCGGCCACACCTTC. It translates to CANDCLEGPSGHTF.

This clonotype was observed many times. The chain carries TRBV20-1 and TRBJ1-1; D is unclear. Trimming took 3 bases from V and 1 from J, leaving 9 bases between them. In germline, CDR1 is DFQATT, CDR2 SNEGSKA (reference sequence). This CDR3 is built from 13 residues. The CDR3 bases are TGCAGTGCTAGTTTGCCAGCGAACACTGAAGCTTTCTTT. Its translation: CSASLPANTEAFF.

This clonotype was recorded many times. The chain links TRBV6-1 to TRBJ2-5; D call uncertain. Germline CDR1 and CDR2: MNHNS and SASEGT. The ends were cut back, 2 bases at V and 4 bases at J, with 11 bases in the middle. The CDR3 is 14 amino acids. The DNA of the CDR3 is TGTGCCAGCAGTGAAATGCGCACAGTAGAGACCCAGTACTTC. It is translated as CASSEMRTVETQYF.

This clonotype was seen ten or more times. The V and J genes are TRBV29-1 and TRBJ1-1; D is possibly TRBD1 (5 bases). The ends were cut back, 6 bases at V and 7 bases at J, with 18 bases in the middle. Germline V gene sequence: CDR1 SQVTM, CDR2 ANQGSEA. The length of the CDR3 is 13 residues. CDR3 coding DNA: TGCAGCGTGCATGACCTAGGGGCTGGTGAAGCTTTCTTT. It is translated as CSVHDLGAGEAFF.

CDR3 in DNA: TGTGCCAGCAGCTCGAGGGCAGCGGGGGTTTCTGAGCAGTTCTTC. As protein: CASSSRAAGVSEQFF. The chain combines TRBV7-9 with TRBJ2-1, with 8 nucleotides matching TRBD2. The length of the CDR3 is 15 residues. Germline V gives CDR1 SEHNR, CDR2 FQNEAQ (reference sequence). Losses at the gene ends were 4 bases for V and 9 bases for J; bases not matched to a gene: 11.

This clonotype was seen many times. The genes are TRBV5-1 and TRBJ1-1; TRBD1 is a possible D gene (6 bases). The CDR3 has 14 residues. Germline CDR1 and CDR2: SGHRS and YFSETQ. The germline V and J ends were trimmed by 3 bases and 6 bases, with 15 bases remaining between them. CDR3 DNA: TGCGCCAGCAGCTATACAGGGCTTAGGGCTGAAGCTTTCTTT. Translation: CASSYTGLRAEAFF.

The rearrangement links TRBV6-1 to TRBJ1-5, with 9 nucleotides matching TRBD1. The J segment lost 9 bases and the V segment lost 11 bases, leaving 14 bases of the junction unmatched. Germline-derived CDR1 and CDR2 are MNHNS and SASEGT. CDR3 length: 14 amino acids. CDR3 bases: TGTGCCGTGGGACAGGGAGATCTTTGGATGCCCCAGCATTTT. Protein product: CAVGQGDLWMPQHF.

Regarding this clonotype: Possible read error: a much larger clone is one base away. No conserved phenylalanine or tryptophan ends this CDR3, so it is likely a read error. The chain joins TRBV4-3 to TRBJ1-5; D ambiguous. The CDR3 totals 15 residues. Trimming removed 0 bases from V and 2 bases from J, with 8 bases in between. Germline V gives CDR1 LGHNA, CDR2 YSLEER. DNA of the CDR3: TGCGCCAGCAGCCAAGAAGTGGCAGGCAATCAGCCCCAGCATCTT. Translated: CASSQEVAGNQPQHL.

This clonotype was found many times. The V call is TRBV20-1, the J call TRBJ1-4, with D possibly being TRBD1 (6 bases). The CDR3 spans 14 residues. The ends were cut back, 0 bases at V and 15 bases at J, with 20 bases in the middle. Germline assignment: CDR1 DFQATT and CDR2 SNEGSKA (reference sequence). CDR3: CSARESSGGQGMFF. The CDR3 DNA is TGCAGTGCTAGAGAGTCCTCTGGAGGGCAGGGGATGTTTTTT.

The CDR3 nucleotides read TGTGCCAGCAGCCAAAAGAAGGGCAGGGGGCCGTATTCTAGCAATCAGCCCCAGCATTTT. Amino acid sequence: CASSQKKGRGPYSSNQPQHF. The rearrangement links TRBV14 to TRBJ1-5; 8 bases fit TRBD1. V was pared by 2 bases and J by 0 bases, with 15 bases of the junction left unmatched. Germline V gene sequence: CDR1 SGHDN, CDR2 FVKESK. CDR3 size: 20 residues.

This clonotype came up once. The chain is built from TRBV12-3 or TRBV12-4 and TRBJ2-5; 12 nucleotides line up with TRBD2. The CDR3 has 16 amino acids. After removal of 8 bases from V and 7 bases from J, the junction contained 14 bases not matched to a gene. The CDR3 coding sequence is TGTGCCAGCCTCTCCGGACTAGCGGGAATAGGGGGGACCCAGTACTTC. It is translated as CASLSGLAGIGGTQYF.